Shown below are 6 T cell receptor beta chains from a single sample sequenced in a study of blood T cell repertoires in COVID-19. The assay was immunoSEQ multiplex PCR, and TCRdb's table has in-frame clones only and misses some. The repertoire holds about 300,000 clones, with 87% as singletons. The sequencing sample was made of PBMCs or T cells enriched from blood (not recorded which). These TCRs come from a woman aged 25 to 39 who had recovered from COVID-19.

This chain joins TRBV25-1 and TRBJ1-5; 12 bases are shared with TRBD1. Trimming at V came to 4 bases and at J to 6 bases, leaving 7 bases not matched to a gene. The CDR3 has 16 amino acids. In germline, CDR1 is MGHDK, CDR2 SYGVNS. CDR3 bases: TGTGCCAGCAGTGGGCAGGGGACAGGGGGCGGTCAGCCCCAGCATTTT. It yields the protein CASSGQGTGGGQPQHF.

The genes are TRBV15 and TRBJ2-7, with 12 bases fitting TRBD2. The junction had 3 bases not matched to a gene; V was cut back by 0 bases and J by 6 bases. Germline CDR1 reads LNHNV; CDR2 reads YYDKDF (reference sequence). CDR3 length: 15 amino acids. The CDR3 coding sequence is TGTGCCACCAGCAGAGATTCACTAGCGGGGGGCGAGCAGTACTTC. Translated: CATSRDSLAGGEQYF. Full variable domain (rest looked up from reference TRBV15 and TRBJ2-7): DAMVIQNPRYQVTQFGKPVTLSCSQTLNHNVMYWYQQKSSQAPKLLFHYYDKDFNNEADTPDNFQSRRPNTSFCFLDIRSPGLGDTAMYLCATSRDSLAGGEQYFGPGTRLTVT.

In DNA form, the CDR3 reads TGTGCCAGCTCCCCGCTCCAGGGGGGACGGGGCGGGGTTGGCGAGCAGTACTTC. Translating it yields CASSPLQGGRGGVGEQYF. The gene calls are TRBV18 and TRBJ2-7, with a weak D call TRBD1 (7 bases). Germline assignment: CDR1 KGHSH and CDR2 LQKENI. This CDR3 comprises 18 residues. V lost 6 bases and J 6 bases, leaving 30 bases between the germline ends.

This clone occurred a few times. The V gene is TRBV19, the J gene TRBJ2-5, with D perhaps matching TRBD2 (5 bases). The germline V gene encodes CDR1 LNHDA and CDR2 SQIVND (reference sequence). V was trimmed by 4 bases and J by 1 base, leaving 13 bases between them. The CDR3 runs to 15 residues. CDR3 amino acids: CASSTTKGLQETQYF. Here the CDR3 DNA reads TGTGCCAGTAGTACAACCAAAGGACTCCAAGAGACCCAGTACTTC.

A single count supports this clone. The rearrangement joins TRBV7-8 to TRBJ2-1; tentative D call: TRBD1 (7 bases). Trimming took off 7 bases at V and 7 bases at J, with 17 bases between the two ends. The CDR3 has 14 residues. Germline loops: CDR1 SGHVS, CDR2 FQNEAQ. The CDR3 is CASILSGGPNEQFF. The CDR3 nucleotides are TGTGCCAGCATTCTTTCAGGGGGGCCTAATGAGCAGTTCTTC.

This chain's CDR3 is CASSLGGTGDRGTEAFF. CDR3 coding DNA: TGTGCCAGCAGTTTAGGCGGGACAGGGGACCGTGGAACTGAAGCTTTCTTT. The gene calls are TRBV27 and TRBJ1-1; TRBD1 matches 10 bases. Unmatched junction bases numbered 11, after V lost 2 bases and J lost 5 bases. CDR1 and CDR2 from the germline V gene are MNHEY and SMNVEV (reference sequence). The CDR3 has 17 residues.